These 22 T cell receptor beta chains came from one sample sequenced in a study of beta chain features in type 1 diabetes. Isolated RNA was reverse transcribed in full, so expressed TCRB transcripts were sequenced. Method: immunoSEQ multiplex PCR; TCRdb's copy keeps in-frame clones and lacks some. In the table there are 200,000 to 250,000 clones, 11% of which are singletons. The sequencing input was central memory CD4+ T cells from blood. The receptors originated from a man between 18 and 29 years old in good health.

CDR3 in DNA: TGTGCCAGCAGTGAGGGGGTGTCTCAGCCCCAGCATTTT. Translation gives CASSEGVSQPQHF. The chain recombines TRBV2 with TRBJ1-5, with D tentatively TRBD1 (5 bases). CDR1 SNHLY and CDR2 FYNNEI come from the germline V gene. This CDR3 is 13 amino acids long. Trimming shortened V by 3 bases and J by 6 bases, and 9 bases separated the two germline ends.

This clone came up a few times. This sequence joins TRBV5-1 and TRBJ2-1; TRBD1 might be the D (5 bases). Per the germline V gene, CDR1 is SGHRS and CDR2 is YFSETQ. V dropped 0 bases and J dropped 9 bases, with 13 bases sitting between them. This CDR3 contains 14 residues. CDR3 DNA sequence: TGCGCCAGCAGCTTGGAGGGGTATGCTAGTGAGCAGTTCTTC. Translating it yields CASSLEGYASEQFF.

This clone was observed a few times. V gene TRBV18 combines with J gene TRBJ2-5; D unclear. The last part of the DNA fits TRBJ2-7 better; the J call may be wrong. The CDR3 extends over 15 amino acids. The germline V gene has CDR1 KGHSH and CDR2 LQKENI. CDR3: CASSTDQVILPEQYF. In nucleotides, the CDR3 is TGTGCCAGCTCAACGGACCAAGTGATCTTGCCCGAGCAGTACTTC.

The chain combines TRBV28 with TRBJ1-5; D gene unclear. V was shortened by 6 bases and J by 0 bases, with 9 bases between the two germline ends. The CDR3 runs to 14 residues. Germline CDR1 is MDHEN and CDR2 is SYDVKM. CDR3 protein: CASSQGGSNQPQHF. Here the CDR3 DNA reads TGTGCCAGCAGCCAAGGTGGTAGCAATCAGCCCCAGCATTTT.

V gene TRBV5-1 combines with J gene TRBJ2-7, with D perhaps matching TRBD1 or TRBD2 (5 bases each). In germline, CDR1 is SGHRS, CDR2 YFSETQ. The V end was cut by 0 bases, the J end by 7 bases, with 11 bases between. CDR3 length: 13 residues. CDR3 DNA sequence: TGCGCCAGCAGCTTGGACCGACAGCGGGAGCAGTACTTC. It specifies CASSLDRQREQYF. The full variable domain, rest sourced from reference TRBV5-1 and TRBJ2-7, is KAGVTQTPRYLIKTRGQQVTLSCSPISGHRSVSWYQQTPGQGLQFLFEYFSETQRNKGNFPGRFSGRQFSNSRSEMNVSTLELGDSALYLCASSLDRQREQYFGPGTRLTVT.

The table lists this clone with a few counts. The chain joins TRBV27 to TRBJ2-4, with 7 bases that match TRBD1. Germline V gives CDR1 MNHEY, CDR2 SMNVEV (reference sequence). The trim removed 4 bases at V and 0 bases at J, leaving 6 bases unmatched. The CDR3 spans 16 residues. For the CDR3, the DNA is TGTGCCAGCAGTTCCGACAGGGTGTTAGCCAAAAACATTCAGTACTTC. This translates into CASSSDRVLAKNIQYF.

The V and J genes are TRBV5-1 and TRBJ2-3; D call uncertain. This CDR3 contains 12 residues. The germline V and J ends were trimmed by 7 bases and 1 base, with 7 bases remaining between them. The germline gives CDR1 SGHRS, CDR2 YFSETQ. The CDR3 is CASSVGTDTQYF. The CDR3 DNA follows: TGCGCCAGCTCGGTCGGCACAGATACGCAGTATTTT. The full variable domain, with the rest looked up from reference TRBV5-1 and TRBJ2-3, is KAGVTQTPRYLIKTRGQQVTLSCSPISGHRSVSWYQQTPGQGLQFLFEYFSETQRNKGNFPGRFSGRQFSNSRSEMNVSTLELGDSALYLCASSVGTDTQYFGPGTRLTVL.

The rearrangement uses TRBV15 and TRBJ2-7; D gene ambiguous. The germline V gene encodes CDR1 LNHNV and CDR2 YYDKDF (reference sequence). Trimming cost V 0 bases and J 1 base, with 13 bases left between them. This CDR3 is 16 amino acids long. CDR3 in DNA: TGTGCCACCAGCAGAGATCATCCCTCGACGTCCTACGAGCAGTACTTC. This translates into CATSRDHPSTSYEQYF.

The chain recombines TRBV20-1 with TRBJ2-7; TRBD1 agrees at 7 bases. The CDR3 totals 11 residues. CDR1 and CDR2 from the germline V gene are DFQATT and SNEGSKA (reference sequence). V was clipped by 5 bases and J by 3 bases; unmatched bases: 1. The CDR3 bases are TGCAGTGCTTGGGACAGCTACGAGCAGTACTTC. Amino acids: CSAWDSYEQYF.

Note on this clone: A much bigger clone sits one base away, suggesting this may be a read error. CDR3 bases: TGTGCCCGCAGCTTGAGGAGCGGGAGTTATCCCGGGGAGCTGTTTTTT. Protein product: CARSLRSGSYPGELFF. This chain connects TRBV5-4 to TRBJ2-2; TRBD2 matches at 8 bases. The CDR3 runs to 16 residues. Per germline, CDR1 SGHNT and CDR2 YYREEE (reference sequence).

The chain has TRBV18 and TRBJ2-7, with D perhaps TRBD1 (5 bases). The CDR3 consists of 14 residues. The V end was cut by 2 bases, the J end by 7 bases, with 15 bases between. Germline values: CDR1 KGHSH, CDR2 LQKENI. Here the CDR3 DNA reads TGTGCCAGCTCACCAAAGGGGCAAGGGATTGAGCAGTACTTC. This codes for CASSPKGQGIEQYF. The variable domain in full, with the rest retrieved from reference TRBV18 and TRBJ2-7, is NAGVMQNPRHLVRRRGQEARLRCSPMKGHSHVYWYRQLPEEGLKFMVYLQKENIIDESGMPKERFSAEFPKEGPSILRIQQVVRGDSAAYFCASSPKGQGIEQYFGPGTRLTVT.

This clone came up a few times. DNA of the CDR3: TGTGCCAGCAGCTTCCTCGACAGACTGGGGGAGACCCAGTACTTC. This gives the protein CASSFLDRLGETQYF. The J gene is TRBJ2-5, the V gene TRBV7-6, with D tentatively TRBD1 (5 bases). V was cut by 3 bases and J by 5 bases, with 16 bases left in between. Germline assignment: CDR1 SGHVS and CDR2 FNYEAQ. This CDR3 is built from 15 residues.

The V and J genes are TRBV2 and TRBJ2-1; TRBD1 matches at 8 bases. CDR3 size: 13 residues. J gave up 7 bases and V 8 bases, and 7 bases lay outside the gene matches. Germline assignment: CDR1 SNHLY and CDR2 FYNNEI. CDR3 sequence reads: CASGRQGRNEQFF. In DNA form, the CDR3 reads TGTGCCAGCGGGCGACAGGGGCGAAATGAGCAGTTCTTC.

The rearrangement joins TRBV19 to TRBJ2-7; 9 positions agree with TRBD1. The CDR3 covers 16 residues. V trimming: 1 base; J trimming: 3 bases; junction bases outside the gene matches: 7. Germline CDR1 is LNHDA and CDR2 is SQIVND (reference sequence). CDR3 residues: CASSIVPGQGGYEQYF. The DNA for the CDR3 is TGTGCCAGTAGTATAGTTCCGGGACAGGGAGGCTACGAGCAGTACTTC.

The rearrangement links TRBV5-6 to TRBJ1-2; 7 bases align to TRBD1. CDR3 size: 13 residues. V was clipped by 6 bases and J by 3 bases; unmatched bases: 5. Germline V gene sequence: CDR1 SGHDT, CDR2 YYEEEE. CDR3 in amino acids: CASNSDRYYGYTF. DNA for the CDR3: TGTGCCAGCAACTCGGACAGGTACTATGGCTACACCTTC.

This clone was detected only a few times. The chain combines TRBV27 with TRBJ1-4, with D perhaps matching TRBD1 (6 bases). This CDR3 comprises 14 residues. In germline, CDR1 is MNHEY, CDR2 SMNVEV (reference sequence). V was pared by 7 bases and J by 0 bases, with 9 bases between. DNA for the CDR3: TGTGCCAGCACCCGGACAGCAACTAATGAAAAACTGTTTTTT. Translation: CASTRTATNEKLFF.

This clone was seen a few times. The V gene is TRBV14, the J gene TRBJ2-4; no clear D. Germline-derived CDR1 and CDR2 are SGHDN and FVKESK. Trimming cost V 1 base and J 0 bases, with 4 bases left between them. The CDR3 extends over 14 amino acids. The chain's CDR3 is CASSQGSAKNIQYF. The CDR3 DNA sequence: TGTGCCAGCAGCCAAGGCTCAGCCAAAAACATTCAGTACTTC.

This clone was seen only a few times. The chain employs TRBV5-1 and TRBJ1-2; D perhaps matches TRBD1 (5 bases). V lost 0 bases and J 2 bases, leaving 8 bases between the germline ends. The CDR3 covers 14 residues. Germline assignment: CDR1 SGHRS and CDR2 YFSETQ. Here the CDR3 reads CASSLEGRNYGYTF. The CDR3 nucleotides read TGCGCCAGCAGCTTGGAGGGGCGAAACTATGGCTACACCTTC.

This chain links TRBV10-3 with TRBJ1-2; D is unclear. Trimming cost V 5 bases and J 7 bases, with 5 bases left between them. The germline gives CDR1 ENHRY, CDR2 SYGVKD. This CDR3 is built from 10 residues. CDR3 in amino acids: CAISWAGYTF. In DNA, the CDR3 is TGTGCCATCAGTTGGGCTGGCTACACCTTC.

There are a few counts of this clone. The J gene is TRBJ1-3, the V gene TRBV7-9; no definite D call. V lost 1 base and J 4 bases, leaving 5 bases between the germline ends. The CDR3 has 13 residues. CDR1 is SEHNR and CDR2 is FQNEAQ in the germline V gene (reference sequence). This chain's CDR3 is CASSLEGGNTIYF. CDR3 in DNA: TGTGCCAGCAGCTTAGAGGGAGGAAACACCATATATTTT.

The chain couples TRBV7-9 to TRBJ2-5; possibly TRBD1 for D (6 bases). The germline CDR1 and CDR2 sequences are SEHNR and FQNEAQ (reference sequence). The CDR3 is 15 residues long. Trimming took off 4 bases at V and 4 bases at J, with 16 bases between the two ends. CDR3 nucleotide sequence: TGTGCCAGCAGCTCCGGGACATTGGCAGGAGAGACCCAGTACTTC. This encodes CASSSGTLAGETQYF.

The DNA of the CDR3 is TGTGCCAGCAGTTTTTTAACAGATACGCAGTATTTT. This translates into CASSFLTDTQYF. The chain uses TRBV27 and TRBJ2-3; D is unresolved. This CDR3 has 12 residues. CDR1 and CDR2 (germline): MNHEY, SMNVEV (reference sequence). Between the trimmed V and J ends, which lost 3 bases and 3 bases, there was a span of 4 bases.